These T cell receptor beta chains were read from a single sample in a study of identical twins. TCRdb processed the 5' RACE reads anew with MiXCR; each CDR3 protein has one entry. Of 1.5 million to 2 million distinct CDR3 sequences in the sample, 32% were seen once. The sequenced material came from cord blood. Receptors were obtained from a newborn girl in good health. The CDR3 runs from the conserved cysteine through the conserved F or W. D genes are given only for firm matches. Clone size is stated in some rows and not others, as once, few, many or a class when expanded.

>TRBJ2-7|NA|NA|TRBV5-1
TGCGCCAGCAGCCGCGACCTCCTCAACGAGCAGTACTTC
CASSRDLLNEQYF
>TRBJ2-2|NA|TRBD2|TRBV28
TGTGCCAGCACGAGGATCCGCGGGAGCGCGAACACCGGGGAGCTGTTTTTT
CASTRIRGSANTGELFF
>TRBJ2-3|NA|NA|TRBV4-2
TGTGCCAGCAGCCAAGGAAGCCACACAGATACGCAGTATTTT
CASSQGSHTDTQYF
>TRBJ1-2|NA|NA|TRBV16
TGTGCCAGCAGCCAATCCCCTGACAGCTTCTATGGCTACACCTTC
CASSQSPDSFYGYTF
>TRBJ2-1|few|TRBD2|TRBV20-1
TGCAGTGCTAGAGTAGTAGGGACTAGGTCCTACAATGAGCAGTTCTTC
CSARVVGTRSYNEQFF
>TRBJ2-7|NA|NA|TRBV25-1
TGTGCCAGCAGTTGGGCGGGGACCTACGAGCAGTACTTC
CASSWAGTYEQYF
>TRBJ2-5|many|NA|TRBV27
TGTGCCAGCAGCCAAAGGTTAGGAGAGACCCAGTACTTC
CASSQRLGETQYF
>TRBJ2-5|NA|TRBD1|TRBV14
TGTGCCAGCAGCCACACTCACAGGGGAGAGACCCAGTACTTC
CASSHTHRGETQYF
>TRBJ1-1|NA|TRBD1|TRBV7-8
TGTGCCAGCAGCCCCCGGCGACAGGGGAACTCTGAAGCTTTCTTT
CASSPRRQGNSEAFF
>TRBJ1-1|NA|NA|TRBV11-2
TGTGCCAGCAGCTTAGTTCAGGAAGCTTTCTTT
CASSLVQEAFF
>TRBJ2-1|NA|NA|TRBV20-1
TGCAGTGCTAGACTAGCCTGGGTCAATGAGCAGTTCTTC
CSARLAWVNEQFF
>TRBJ1-2|NA|TRBD1|TRBV24-1
TGTGCCACCAGTGAGGGGTTGACAGGGGGCCGGAACTATGGCTACACCTTC
CATSEGLTGGRNYGYTF
>TRBJ1-5|few|TRBD1|TRBV20-1
TGCAGTGCGAAGGACAGGGGAGATAGCAATCAGCCCCAGCATTTT
CSAKDRGDSNQPQHF
>TRBJ2-5|few|TRBD1|TRBV11-3
TGTGCCAGCAGCCTAGGACAGGGTAGTGGAGAGACCCAGTACTTC
CASSLGQGSGETQYF
>TRBJ2-1|NA|TRBD1|TRBV27
TGTGCCAGCAGGACAGGGGTGCATGAGCAGTTCTTC
CASRTGVHEQFF
>TRBJ2-2|NA|NA|TRBV3-1
TGTGCCAGCACCCTACGACTGGGGAACACCGGGGAGCTGTTTTTT
CASTLRLGNTGELFF
>TRBJ1-2|few|TRBD1|TRBV29-1
TGCAGCGTTGTCCAGGGGGCCTTCGGCTACACCTTC
CSVVQGAFGYTF
>TRBJ2-1|NA|TRBD2|TRBV3-1
TGTGCCAGCAGCCAAGTAACAACTAGCGGGGGGGCCTACAATGAGCAGTTCTTC
CASSQVTTSGGAYNEQFF
>TRBJ2-7|NA|TRBD2|TRBV10-3
TGTGCCATCGGATCCCGGGAGCGGGGCTACGAGCAGTACTTC
CAIGSRERGYEQYF
>TRBJ2-5|NA|TRBD2|TRBV6-1
TGTGCCAGCAGTCCCTCTACCGGGAGGGAGTACTTC
CASSPSTGREYF
>TRBJ1-5|few|NA|TRBV21-1
TGTGCCAGCAGCGCCCGGGACCGACATCAGCCCCAGCATTTT
CASSARDRHQPQHF
>TRBJ2-5|NA|NA|TRBV20-1
TGCAGTGCTAGAGATCCGGGGCAAGAGACCCAGTACTTC
CSARDPGQETQYF
>TRBJ2-7|NA|NA|TRBV5-1
TGCGCCAGCAGCTTGGATCCCGGGGTACTCTACGAGCAGTACTTC
CASSLDPGVLYEQYF
>TRBJ2-5|NA|TRBD1|TRBV12-3/TRBV12-4
TGTGCCAGCAGTTTGACAGGGCGCGAGCGGTACTTC
CASSLTGRERYF
>TRBJ2-7|NA|NA|TRBV25-1
TGTGCCAGCAGTGAAAGGTTCTACGAGCAGTACTTC
CASSERFYEQYF
>TRBJ2-7|NA|NA|TRBV5-1
TGCGCCAGCAGTAAAGAGGGCCCCTACGAGCAGTACTTC
CASSKEGPYEQYF
>TRBJ1-1|NA|TRBD1|TRBV6-6
TGTGCCAGCCTTTGGACAGGGATGAACACTGAAGCTTTCTTT
CASLWTGMNTEAFF
>TRBJ2-5|NA|NA|TRBV29-1
TGCAGCGTCCCTACAAAGAGGGCCGGAGAGACCCAGTACTTC
CSVPTKRAGETQYF
>TRBJ2-3|many|NA|TRBV12-5
TGTGCTAGTGGCCCCCACACAGATACGCAGTATTTT
CASGPHTDTQYF
>TRBJ1-4|few|NA|TRBV7-2
TGTGCCAGCAGCCTCCACACTAATGAAAAACTGTTTTTT
CASSLHTNEKLFF
>TRBJ2-7|NA|TRBD2|TRBV6-1
TGTGCCAGCAGCCTCCCCGGACTAGCGGGGGCACGCTCCTACGAGCAGTACTTC
CASSLPGLAGARSYEQYF
>TRBJ2-1|few|TRBD2|TRBV6-5
TGTGCCAGCAGGACCCCTAGCGGGAGGGCCTACAATGAGCAGTTCTTC
CASRTPSGRAYNEQFF
>TRBJ2-3|NA|NA|TRBV7-9
TGTGCCAGCAGCTTAGGCAGGACAGACACAGATACGCAGTATTTT
CASSLGRTDTDTQYF
>TRBJ2-7|many|NA|TRBV7-2
TGTGCCAGCAGCTTGGAATTGATCTACGAGCAGTACTTC
CASSLELIYEQYF
>TRBJ2-3|few|TRBD1|TRBV27
TGTGCCAGCAGTCATCGGACAGGAATCCGCACAGATACGCAGTATTTT
CASSHRTGIRTDTQYF
>TRBJ2-6|NA|NA|TRBV20-1
TGCAGTGCTGAGGACCTGTCAGGGGCCAACGTCCTGACTTTC
CSAEDLSGANVLTF
>TRBJ2-3|once|NA|TRBV28
TGTGCCAGCAGTCCTCCTAAACAGGGCACCACAGATACGCAGTATTTT
CASSPPKQGTTDTQYF
>TRBJ2-3|NA|NA|TRBV4-2
TGTGCCAGCAGCCAAGATAATAGCGGTCGCACAGATACGCAGTATTTT
CASSQDNSGRTDTQYF
>TRBJ2-7|once|TRBD2|TRBV3-1
TGTGCCAGCAGCCCCACTAGCGGGAGGAATCCCTACGAGCAGTACTTC
CASSPTSGRNPYEQYF
>TRBJ2-1|once|TRBD2|TRBV6-1
TGTGCCAGCAGTGATAAGCGGGGAAGAAGTAGTGAGCAGTTCTTC
CASSDKRGRSSEQFF
>TRBJ2-1|many|TRBD2|TRBV10-3
TGTGCCATCAGTGAGTCCCCTAGCGGCCGATACAATGAGCAGTTCTTC
CAISESPSGRYNEQFF